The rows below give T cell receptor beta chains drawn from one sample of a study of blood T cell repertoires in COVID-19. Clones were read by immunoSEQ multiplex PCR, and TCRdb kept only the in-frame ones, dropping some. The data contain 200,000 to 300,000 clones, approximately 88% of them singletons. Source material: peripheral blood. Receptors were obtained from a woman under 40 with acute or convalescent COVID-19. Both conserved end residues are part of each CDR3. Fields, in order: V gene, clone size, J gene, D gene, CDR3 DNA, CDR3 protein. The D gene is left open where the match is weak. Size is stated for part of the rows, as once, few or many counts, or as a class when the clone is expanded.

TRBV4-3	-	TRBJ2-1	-	TGCGCCAGCAGCCCCCTCGGGCGGGGTTCCTACAATGAGCAGTTCTTC	CASSPLGRGSYNEQFF
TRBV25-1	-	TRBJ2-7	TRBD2	TGTGCCAGCAGTTTGAGCCGGACGACTAGCGGGAGTTCCTACGAGCAGTACTTC	CASSLSRTTSGSSYEQYF
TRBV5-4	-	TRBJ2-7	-	TGTGCCAGCAGCTCCCTAGGGACTCGCTACGAGCAGTACTTC	CASSSLGTRYEQYF
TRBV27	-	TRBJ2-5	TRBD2	TGTGCCAGCGGGGGACTAGCGGGAATCGGGGAGACCCAGTACTTC	CASGGLAGIGETQYF
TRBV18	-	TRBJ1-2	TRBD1	TGTGCCAGCTCACGGACAGGGAACTATGGCTACACCTTC	CASSRTGNYGYTF
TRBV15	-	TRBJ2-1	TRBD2	TGTGCCACCAGCAGAGAAGGGGGACGGGGGGGAGCGGAGGTCCATGAGCAGTTCTTC	CATSREGGRGGAEVHEQFF
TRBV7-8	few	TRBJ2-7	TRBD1	TGTGCCAGCAGCCCGACGGGACAGGGTACCTACGAGCAGTACTTC	CASSPTGQGTYEQYF
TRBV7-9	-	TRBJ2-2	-	TGTGCCAGCAGCGCGTACAGGGGAGGCACCGGGGAGCTGTTTTTT	CASSAYRGGTGELFF
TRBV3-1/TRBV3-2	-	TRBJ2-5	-	TGTGCCAGCAGCCAACGGGGTTCCAGGGAGACCCAGTACTTC	CASSQRGSRETQYF
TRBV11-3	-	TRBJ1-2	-	TGTGCCAGCAGCTTGGTAATGGGAGAACGAAACTATGGCTACACCTTC	CASSLVMGERNYGYTF
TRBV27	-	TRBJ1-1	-	TGTGCCAGCAGTCCCTTGGGCTCTAACACTGAAGCTTTCTTT	CASSPLGSNTEAFF
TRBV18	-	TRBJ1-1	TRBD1	TGTGCCAGCTCATCCGACAGGGCCACTGAAGCTTTCTTT	CASSSDRATEAFF
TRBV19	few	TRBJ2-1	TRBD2	TGTGCCAGTACTAGCGGGAGGGCAGGCGAGCAGTTCTTC	CASTSGRAGEQFF
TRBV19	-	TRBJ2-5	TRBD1	TGTGCCAGTAGTATCATGACAGGGGGCAGGGTCGAGACCCAGTACTTC	CASSIMTGGRVETQYF
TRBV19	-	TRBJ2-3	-	TGTGCCAGTAGTATGGGGGCATTTAGCACAGATACGCAGTATTTT	CASSMGAFSTDTQYF
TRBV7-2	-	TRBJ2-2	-	TGTGCCAGCAGCCTTCCACTGAACACCGGGGAGCTGTTTTTT	CASSLPLNTGELFF
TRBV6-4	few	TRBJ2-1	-	TGTGCCAGCAGTTCGGCCAGGGGGGATGAGCAGTTCTTC	CASSSARGDEQFF
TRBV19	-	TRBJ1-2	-	TGTGCCAGTAGTCGAACAGGGATAGATGGCTACACCTTC	CASSRTGIDGYTF
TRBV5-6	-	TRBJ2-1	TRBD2	TGTGCCAGCAGCCAAAATCCGGGACTAGTGCCCAATGAGCAGTTCTTC	CASSQNPGLVPNEQFF
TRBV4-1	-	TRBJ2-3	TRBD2	TGCGCCAGCAACGGACTAGCGGCTAGCACAGATACGCAGTATTTT	CASNGLAASTDTQYF
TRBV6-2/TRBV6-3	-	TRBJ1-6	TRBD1	TGTGCCAGCAGTCCCGGGGGGACCGCAGGGGGCGGTTCACCCCTCCACTTT	CASSPGGTAGGGSPLHF
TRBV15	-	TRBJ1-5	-	TGTGCCACCAGCAGAGTCCTGCAGCCCCAGCATTTT	CATSRVLQPQHF
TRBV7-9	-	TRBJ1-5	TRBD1	TGTGCCAGCAGCTCTGGGGACAGTCCCAATCAGCCCCAGCATTTT	CASSSGDSPNQPQHF
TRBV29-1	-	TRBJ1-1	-	TGCAGCGCCCGCGGGGTTCAGGGTAGAGCTTTCTTT	CSARGVQGRAFF
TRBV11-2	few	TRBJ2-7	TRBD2	TGTGCCAGCAGCTTAGTAGCTAGCGGGAGGTACGAGCAGTACTTC	CASSLVASGRYEQYF
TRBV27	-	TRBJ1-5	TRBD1	TGTGCCAGCAGACCGGGACAGGCCGTTATGCCCCAGCATTTT	CASRPGQAVMPQHF
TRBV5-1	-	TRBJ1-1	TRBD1	TGCGCCAGCAGCTCCGGAATGGGACAGGCCGCTGAAGCTTTCTTT	CASSSGMGQAAEAFF
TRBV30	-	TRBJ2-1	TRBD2	TGTGCCTGGAAAAGAGCGGGAGGGTTGATTGGCAATGAGCAGTTCTTC	CAWKRAGGLIGNEQFF
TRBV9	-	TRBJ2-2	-	TGTGCCAGCAGCGTAGACGCTGGGCAGGGATGGTACACCGGGGAGCTGTTTTTT	CASSVDAGQGWYTGELFF
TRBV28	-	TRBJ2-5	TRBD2	TGTGCCAGCAGTTTACTGGGACTAGCGGAGACCGAAGAGACCCAGTACTTC	CASSLLGLAETEETQYF
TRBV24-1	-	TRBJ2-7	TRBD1	TGTGCCACCAGTGACCCCGGACAGGGGGCGGGAGAGCAGTACTTC	CATSDPGQGAGEQYF
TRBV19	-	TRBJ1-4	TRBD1	TGTGCCAGTAGAGGAACGGACAGGGGTCGTGAAAAACTGTTTTTT	CASRGTDRGREKLFF
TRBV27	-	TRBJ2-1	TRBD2	TGTGCCAGCAGTAGAACTAGCGGGAGTTTAGACGAGCAGTTCTTC	CASSRTSGSLDEQFF
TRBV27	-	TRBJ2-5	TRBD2	TGTGCCAGCACCAGTAAAGGAGGACTAGCGGACCAAGAGACCCAGTACTTC	CASTSKGGLADQETQYF
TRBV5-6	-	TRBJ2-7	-	TGTGCCAGCAGCTCGGACTCCAGGGGCACCTACGAGCAGTACTTC	CASSSDSRGTYEQYF
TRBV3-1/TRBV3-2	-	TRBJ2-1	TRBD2	TGTGCCAGCAAGGAAAGCGGGGGAAACTACAATGAGCAGTTCTTC	CASKESGGNYNEQFF
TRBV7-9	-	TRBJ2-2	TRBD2	TGTGCCAGCAGCTTATTGGGACTAGCGGGCACCGGGGAGCTGTTTTTT	CASSLLGLAGTGELFF
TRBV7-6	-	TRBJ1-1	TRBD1	TGTGCCAGCAGCCCTACCCGACAGGGTCTCGAGAACACTGAAGCTTTCTTT	CASSPTRQGLENTEAFF
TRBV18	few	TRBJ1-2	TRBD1	TGTGCCAGCTCGACTGGGGGACAGGGGAGCTATGGCTACACCTTC	CASSTGGQGSYGYTF
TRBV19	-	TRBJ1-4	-	TGTGCCAGTACCAACCACGAGGGAGCTTGGGGAAAACTGTTTTTT	CASTNHEGAWGKLFF
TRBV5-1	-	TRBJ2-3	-	TGCGCCAGCAGCTTGTCCGGGCCGGGTGGAGGGAGAGCGTGGATAGATACGCAGTATTTT	CASSLSGPGGGRAWIDTQYF
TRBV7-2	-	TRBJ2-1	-	TGTGCCAGCAGCAAACAGCAGGGAAGTTACAATGAGCAGTTCTTC	CASSKQQGSYNEQFF
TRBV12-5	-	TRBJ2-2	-	TGTGCTAGTGGGGCGACTAGCACCGGGGAGCTGTTTTTT	CASGATSTGELFF
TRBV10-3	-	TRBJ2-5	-	TGTGCCATCAGTGACAGCCGAGGGTCTACGGAGACCCAGTACTTC	CAISDSRGSTETQYF
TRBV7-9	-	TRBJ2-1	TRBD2	TGTGCCAGCAGCTTAAGCCTAGCGGGGCCTGGGAATGAGCAGTTCTTC	CASSLSLAGPGNEQFF
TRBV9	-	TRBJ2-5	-	TGTGCCAGCAGCGTAGCGGGGGAATTGAAGACCCAGTACTTC	CASSVAGELKTQYF
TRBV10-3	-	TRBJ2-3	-	TGTGCCATCAGTTCCCTCAGGGACACAGATACGCAGTATTTT	CAISSLRDTDTQYF
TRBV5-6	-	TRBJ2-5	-	TGTGCCAGCAGCTTGGTGCAGGGTGGAGGGGAGACCCAGTACTTC	CASSLVQGGGETQYF
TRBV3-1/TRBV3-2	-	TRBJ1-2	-	TGTGCCAGCAGCCAAGATGGGGCAGGGTATGGCTACACCTTC	CASSQDGAGYGYTF
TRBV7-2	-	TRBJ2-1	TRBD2	TGTGCCAGCAGCGTTAGCGGGAGGGCGAATGAGCAGTTCTTC	CASSVSGRANEQFF
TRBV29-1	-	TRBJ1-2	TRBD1	TGCAGCGTGGTGGGACAGGGCTTCTATGGCTACACCTTC	CSVVGQGFYGYTF